This T cell receptor beta chain was captured in a study of CD8+ T cells in alopecia areata. V lost 7 bases, J lost 2 bases, and 20 bases lay in between. Germline loops: CDR1 MDHEN, CDR2 SYDVKM. The CDR3 runs to 16 residues. Reverse transcription of extracted RNA yielded cDNA, which provided the sequencing template. The method was immunoSEQ multiplex PCR; TCRdb's version includes in-frame clones alone and lacks a portion of them. The sample contains approximately 190,000 clones, roughly 50% of which appear only once. The treatment is: oral pan-JAK inhibitor, 5-10 mg twice daily. The sample holds a few counts of this clone.

The V call is TRBV28, the J call TRBJ1-2; possible D gene TRBD1, 5 bases. The clonotype comes from a human donor with alopecia areata. Sequenced here: CD4+ T cells sorted from blood, sampled at week 24, from a patient treated with tofacitinib. The CDR3 loop reads CASINPRTPSNYGYTF. DNA for the CDR3: TGTGCCAGCATCAACCCCCGGACACCCTCGAACTATGGCTACACCTTC.